The next 17 T cell receptor beta chains were all read from a single sample in a study of cytomegalovirus exposure and HLA in healthy donors. The PCR was carried out with 60 Vbeta primers and 13 Jbeta primers. Assay used: immunoSEQ multiplex PCR; TCRdb lists only in-frame clones, some missing. The table has more than 100,000 clones, around 77% seen once; the top ten hold 0.94%. Sequencing was carried out using PBMCs. These receptors all come from a woman between 55 and 75 years old in good health and CMV-seronegative.

The chain is built from TRBV19 and TRBJ2-7; tentatively, D is TRBD2 (5 bases). Germline V gene data show CDR1 as LNHDA and CDR2 as SQIVND (reference sequence). Trimming removed 5 bases at V and 3 bases at J, with 8 bases between. CDR3 length: 12 residues. The CDR3 bases are TGTGCCAGTAGTCCCCGGGACTACGAGCAGTACTTC. Translating it yields CASSPRDYEQYF.

V and J are TRBV5-5 and TRBJ1-2; D is uncertain. This CDR3 region has 13 residues. V was cut by 0 bases and J by 4 bases, with 7 bases left in between. CDR1 SGHKS and CDR2 YYEKEE come from the germline V gene (reference sequence). In nucleotides, the CDR3 is TGTGCCAGCAGCTTGGAACAGAGCTATGGCTACACCTTC. Residues: CASSLEQSYGYTF. Filled out from reference TRBV5-5 and TRBJ1-2, the complete variable domain reads DAGVTQSPTHLIKTRGQQVTLRCSPISGHKSVSWYQQVLGQGPQFIFQYYEKEERGRGNFPDRFSARQFPNYSSELNVNALLLGDSALYLCASSLEQSYGYTFGSGTRLTVV.

The rearrangement links TRBV9 to TRBJ2-4, with D possibly being TRBD2 (5 bases). CDR3 length: 14 amino acids. Trimming shortened V by 0 bases and J by 9 bases, and 13 bases separated the two germline ends. CDR1 and CDR2 (germline): SGDLS, YYNGEE. The CDR3 nucleotides are TGTGCCAGCAGCGTAGATCTTGTCGGGGTCATTCAGTACTTC. This gives the protein CASSVDLVGVIQYF.

This clone was recorded once. V gene TRBV18 combines with J gene TRBJ2-2; D remains unclear. The CDR3 sequence is 12 residues long. V lost 4 bases to trimming and J lost 5 bases, with 5 bases between them. Germline loops: CDR1 KGHSH, CDR2 LQKENI. CDR3 residues: CASSRRTGELFF. The CDR3 bases are TGTGCCAGCTCACGGCGGACCGGGGAGCTGTTTTTT.

The V gene is TRBV11-2, the J gene TRBJ2-2; unclear D gene. The CDR3 is 15 amino acids. Trimming shortened V by 1 base and J by 5 bases, and 11 bases separated the two germline ends. Germline values: CDR1 SGHAT, CDR2 FQNNGV. CDR3 coding DNA: TGTGCCAGCAGCTTAGCGGAGCCCGGAACCGGGGAGCTGTTTTTT. Protein sequence: CASSLAEPGTGELFF.

The chain has TRBV6-5 and TRBJ1-1; possible D gene TRBD1, 6 bases. Deletions cut 6 bases from V and 5 bases from J, with 16 bases between. The germline V gene has CDR1 MNHEY and CDR2 SVGAGI. The CDR3 loop spans 14 amino acids. CDR3 in amino acids: CASSSPSRGTEAFF. CDR3 sequence (DNA): TGTGCCAGCAGCTCCCCATCGAGGGGGACTGAAGCTTTCTTT.

The chain employs TRBV29-1 and TRBJ1-2; maybe TRBD1 (5 bases). CDR3 length: 14 residues. V gave up 7 bases and J gave up 8 bases, with 23 bases separating them. The germline V gene encodes CDR1 SQVTM and CDR2 ANQGSEA. CDR3: CSASFRQSHRGYTF. In nucleotides, the CDR3 is TGCAGCGCCTCGTTCCGACAGTCACATCGGGGCTACACCTTC.

This rearrangement joins TRBV4-1 to TRBJ2-5; weak D call: TRBD2 (5 bases). This CDR3 region has 14 residues. V gave up 0 bases and J gave up 7 bases, with 12 bases separating them. In germline, CDR1 is MGHRA, CDR2 YSYEKL. The CDR3 DNA reads as TGCGCCAGCAGCCAAGATAGGGCCGGAGGGACCCAGTACTTC. Its protein is CASSQDRAGGTQYF.

The chain couples TRBV7-6 to TRBJ1-6; 7 positions match TRBD1. Germline CDR1 reads SGHVS; CDR2 reads FNYEAQ. The CDR3 is 14 residues long. V dropped 1 base and J dropped 14; count of bases not matched to a gene: 8. CDR3 sequence (DNA): TGTGCCAGCAGCTTAGACAGGGGATCCTTAGCCCTCCACTTT. It yields the protein CASSLDRGSLALHF.

This clone was picked up a small number of times. The chain has TRBV25-1 and TRBJ1-6; D is possibly TRBD1 (5 bases). There are 15 residues in the CDR3. The germline V gene has CDR1 MGHDK and CDR2 SYGVNS. V was cut by 8 bases and J by 5 bases, with 16 bases left in between. The CDR3 DNA reads TGTGCCAGCGTTGCAACTCGGGGGGATAATTCACCCCTCCACTTT. This gives the protein CASVATRGDNSPLHF.

The CDR3 sequence is CASSLRAGVRNTEAFF. In DNA, the CDR3 is TGTGCCAGCAGTTTAAGGGCGGGGGTGAGGAACACTGAAGCTTTCTTT. The chain employs TRBV28 and TRBJ1-1, with a possible D match to TRBD1 (5 bases). CDR1 is MDHEN, CDR2 SYDVKM, per germline. The CDR3 totals 16 residues. V was trimmed by 2 bases and J by 1 base, leaving 14 bases between them.

The chain couples TRBV4-1 to TRBJ2-7; the match to TRBD1 covers 9 bases. Germline V gives CDR1 MGHRA, CDR2 YSYEKL. The CDR3 consists of 15 residues. Losses at the gene ends were 4 bases for V and 4 bases for J; bases not matched to a gene: 8. The CDR3 DNA sequence: TGCGCCAGCAGCCTGTCACAGGGGGCGCAATACGAGCAGTACTTC. This sequence encodes CASSLSQGAQYEQYF.

The rearrangement links TRBV9 to TRBJ2-7; D call uncertain. Germline V lookup: CDR1 SGDLS, CDR2 YYNGEE. V was pared by 4 bases and J by 6 bases, with 14 bases between. The CDR3 length is 13 residues. The CDR3, as DNA: TGTGCCAGCAGCACCCATGAGGTGAGCGAGCAGTACTTC. Residues: CASSTHEVSEQYF.

The V gene is TRBV28, the J gene TRBJ2-1, with a tentative D call TRBD1 (6 bases). Germline V gene sequence: CDR1 MDHEN, CDR2 SYDVKM. The CDR3 is made up of 14 amino acids. V was trimmed by 6 bases and J by 7 bases, leaving 16 bases between them. CDR3 loop: CASSLRARGNEQFF. CDR3 coding DNA: TGTGCCAGCAGCCTCCGTGCGAGGGGGAATGAGCAGTTCTTC.

This chain connects TRBV28 to TRBJ1-4, with D unclear. The ends were cut back, 8 bases at V and 7 bases at J, with 26 bases in the middle. Looked up from germline, CDR1 is MDHEN and CDR2 is SYDVKM. The CDR3 is 17 amino acids. The CDR3 sequence is CASSPSDLIVLSEKLFF. The CDR3 DNA follows: TGTGCCAGCTCCCCCAGCGATCTAATAGTGTTAAGTGAAAAACTGTTTTTT.

This clone was recorded once. V and J are TRBV28 and TRBJ2-7; the D gene is possibly TRBD2 (7 bases). Germline V gene sequence: CDR1 MDHEN, CDR2 SYDVKM. The V gene lost 4 bases and the J gene lost 7 bases, with 23 bases spanning the gap. The CDR3 sequence is 16 residues long. The CDR3 is CASSSPGGADLIEQYF. CDR3 bases: TGTGCCAGCAGTTCCCCGGGGGGCGCTGACCTAATTGAGCAGTACTTC.

The rearrangement joins TRBV5-1 to TRBJ1-2; 11 bases are shared with TRBD1. CDR3 length: 15 amino acids. Germline V gene lookup returns CDR1 SGHRS and CDR2 YFSETQ. Trimming cost V 4 bases and J 10 bases; bases outside gene matches: 12. In DNA form, the CDR3 reads TGCGCCAGCAGCCCCCAGGGACAGGGGGAGTCCGTCTACACCTTC. Translating gives CASSPQGQGESVYTF.